These 28 T cell receptor beta chains originate from one sample sequenced in a study of control samples from healthy donors and cancer patients. The method was immunoSEQ multiplex PCR; TCRdb's version includes in-frame clones alone and lacks a portion of them. This table holds 50,000 to 75,000 clones, about 82% found once. The sample consisted of blood. The receptors originated from a man aged 35 to 55 in good health.

This chain uses TRBV19 with TRBJ2-6; 10 bases agree with TRBD1. CDR1 and CDR2 (germline): LNHDA, SQIVND (reference sequence). CDR3 length: 16 amino acids. The V and J ends lost 8 bases and 2 bases, in that order; junction bases with no gene match: 6. CDR3 bases: TGTGCCAGTTGGGACAGGGGAACTCCTGGGGCCAACGTCCTGACTTTC. It specifies CASWDRGTPGANVLTF.

The chain links TRBV5-1 to TRBJ2-3; 8 bases map to TRBD2. The length of the CDR3 is 15 residues. After removal of 1 base from V and 3 bases from J, the junction contained 4 bases not matched to a gene. CDR1 is SGHRS, CDR2 YFSETQ, per germline. The CDR3 DNA reads as TGCGCCAGCAGCTTGTCCGGGGGGGAGACAGATACGCAGTATTTT. Protein product: CASSLSGGETDTQYF.

The gene calls are TRBV18 and TRBJ1-4, with 7 bases matching TRBD1. This CDR3 has 16 amino acids. CDR1 is KGHSH, CDR2 LQKENI, per germline. V shed 1 base, J shed 7 bases, and the junction held 9 bases outside the gene matches. As DNA, the CDR3 is TGTGCCAGCTCACCACGGCGAGGGGGCAATGGTGAAAAACTGTTTTTT. This sequence encodes CASSPRRGGNGEKLFF.

The rearrangement uses TRBV4-2 and TRBJ1-3; 7 positions agree with TRBD1. From germline, CDR1 is LGHNA and CDR2 YNFKEQ. There are 17 residues in the CDR3. J lost 1 base, V lost 0 bases, and 6 bases had no gene match. CDR3 DNA sequence: TGTGCCAGCAGCCAAGAGGTCGACAGGGTGTCTGGAAACACCATATATTTT. It specifies CASSQEVDRVSGNTIYF.

This sequence joins TRBV5-6 and TRBJ2-1; tentatively, D is TRBD2 (5 bases). Germline V gene lookup returns CDR1 SGHDT and CDR2 YYEEEE. V lost 4 bases, J lost 10 bases, and 15 bases lay in between. CDR3 length equals 13 residues. The chain's CDR3 is CASSPNLADEQFF. DNA for the CDR3: TGTGCCAGCAGCCCTAACCTAGCCGACGAGCAGTTCTTC. The complete variable domain, with remaining parts taken from reference TRBV5-6 and TRBJ2-1, reads DAGVTQSPTHLIKTRGQQVTLRCSPKSGHDTVSWYQQALGQGPQFIFQYYEEEERQRGNFPDRFSGHQFPNYSSELNVNALLLGDSALYLCASSPNLADEQFFGPGTRLTVL.

J is TRBJ2-3 and V is TRBV5-4; 9 nucleotides agree with TRBD2. The CDR3 covers 19 residues. Losses at the gene ends were 0 bases for V and 4 bases for J; bases not matched to a gene: 15. The germline V gene encodes CDR1 SGHNT and CDR2 YYREEE (reference sequence). This chain's CDR3 is CASSLAVGGRAGRADTQYF. CDR3 in DNA: TGTGCCAGCAGCTTGGCAGTCGGCGGGAGGGCCGGTCGGGCAGATACGCAGTATTTT.

This sequence joins TRBV28 and TRBJ2-1; tentatively, D is TRBD2 (7 bases). From germline, CDR1 is MDHEN and CDR2 SYDVKM. V was cut by 8 bases and J by 8 bases, with 13 bases left in between. The CDR3 is 12 amino acids. The CDR3 nucleotides are TGTGCCAGCGTGGGGAGGGGGGATGAGCAGTTCTTC. Amino acid sequence: CASVGRGDEQFF.

This clone was detected only a few times. The rearrangement uses TRBV13 and TRBJ1-1; D perhaps matches TRBD1 (5 bases). Germline assignment: CDR1 PRHDT and CDR2 FYEKMQ (reference sequence). The CDR3 is 15 residues long. V lost 5 bases and J 3 bases, leaving 16 bases between the germline ends. CDR3 sequence reads: CASSLAWGGDTEAFF. CDR3 DNA sequence: TGTGCCAGCAGCCTGGCATGGGGAGGGGACACTGAAGCTTTCTTT.

CDR3 amino acids: CASQSATQPQHF. DNA for the CDR3: TGTGCCAGCCAATCCGCCACTCAGCCCCAGCATTTT. The rearrangement links TRBV28 to TRBJ1-5; D gene ambiguous. CDR3 length: 12 residues. Germline V gene lookup returns CDR1 MDHEN and CDR2 SYDVKM. Trimming left V 8 bases short and J 6 bases short, with 11 bases between.

The chain couples TRBV2 to TRBJ2-7; 7 bases match TRBD1. The CDR3 totals 15 residues. Germline values: CDR1 SNHLY, CDR2 FYNNEI. V lost 1 base to trimming and J lost 2 bases; unmatched junction nucleotides: 5. The CDR3 loop reads CASSEDATGPYEQYF. The CDR3 DNA reads as TGTGCCAGCAGTGAAGATGCGACAGGGCCCTACGAGCAGTACTTC.

The chain carries TRBV18 and TRBJ1-6; 7 bases are a match to TRBD1. Germline V lookup: CDR1 KGHSH, CDR2 LQKENI. J lost 3 bases, V lost 0 bases, and 5 bases had no gene match. CDR3 length: 17 residues. CDR3 DNA: TGTGCCAGCTCACCACCGGCAGGGGGTATCTATAATTCACCCCTCCACTTT. Its protein product is CASSPPAGGIYNSPLHF. Drawing the rest from reference TRBV18 and TRBJ1-6, the complete variable domain is NAGVMQNPRHLVRRRGQEARLRCSPMKGHSHVYWYRQLPEEGLKFMVYLQKENIIDESGMPKERFSAEFPKEGPSILRIQQVVRGDSAAYFCASSPPAGGIYNSPLHFGNGTRLTVT.

The chain's CDR3 is CASSRRGGETQYF. The CDR3 DNA sequence: TGTGCCAGCAGCCGCAGGGGTGGGGAGACCCAGTACTTC. This chain uses TRBV3-1 (or the pseudogene TRBV3-2) with TRBJ2-5; a weak D match, TRBD1 (6 bases). Trimming removed 4 bases at V and 5 bases at J, with 11 bases between. From germline, CDR1 is LGHDT and CDR2 YNNKEL (reference sequence). The length of the CDR3 is 13 residues.

The rearrangement uses TRBV28 and TRBJ1-2; maybe TRBD1 (6 bases). This CDR3 is built from 13 residues. Germline V CDR1 and CDR2: MDHEN, SYDVKM. Trimming removed 6 bases from V and 4 bases from J, with 12 bases in between. CDR3 amino acids: CASRMGGLYGYTF. The DNA of the CDR3 is TGTGCCAGCAGAATGGGGGGCCTCTATGGCTACACCTTC.

The count of this clone is one. This chain joins TRBV5-1 and TRBJ2-7; a possible D gene is TRBD2 (6 bases). Germline V gene sequence: CDR1 SGHRS, CDR2 YFSETQ. Trimming stripped 0 bases from V and 6 bases from J, with 13 bases between. This CDR3 contains 14 residues. CDR3 nucleotide sequence: TGCGCCAGCAGCTTGGCCGGGAGTTTGGCCGAGCAGTACTTC. This translates into CASSLAGSLAEQYF.

This clone was seen only a few times. This sequence joins TRBV10-3 and TRBJ1-3, with 8 bases matching TRBD1. The CDR3 has 14 amino acids. Trimming removed 6 bases from V and 2 bases from J; junction bases left unmatched: 3. Germline V gives CDR1 ENHRY, CDR2 SYGVKD. The CDR3 DNA follows: TGTGCCATCAGGACGACAGGGGCTGGAAACACCATATATTTT. This gives the protein CAIRTTGAGNTIYF.

This rearrangement joins TRBV5-5 to TRBJ1-5, with D tentatively TRBD1 (6 bases). The CDR3 is made up of 15 amino acids. CDR1 is SGHKS, CDR2 YYEKEE, per germline (reference sequence). Trimming removed 0 bases from V and 5 bases from J, with 12 bases in between. CDR3: CASSLEQGAYQPQHF. The CDR3 DNA reads as TGTGCCAGCAGCTTGGAACAGGGAGCTTATCAGCCCCAGCATTTT.

The genes are TRBV4-1 and TRBJ2-2, with TRBD2 identical over 7 bases. V shed 1 base, J shed 6 bases, and the junction held 5 bases outside the gene matches. CDR1 is MGHRA, CDR2 YSYEKL, per germline. The CDR3 has 15 amino acids. CDR3 loop: CASSQGQTSSGELFF. In DNA form, the CDR3 reads TGCGCCAGCAGCCAAGGACAGACTAGCTCCGGGGAGCTGTTTTTT.

The rearrangement joins TRBV6-5 to TRBJ2-2, with TRBD1 matching 8 bases. The CDR3 length is 13 residues. Germline CDR1 is MNHEY and CDR2 is SVGAGI. V was clipped by 6 bases and J by 4 bases; unmatched bases: 1. Here the CDR3 reads CASRTGGTGELFF. In nucleotides, the CDR3 is TGTGCCAGCAGAACAGGGGGCACCGGGGAGCTGTTTTTT.

The chain uses TRBV5-1 and TRBJ1-5; the D is unclear. CDR3 length: 15 residues. The V gene's germline CDR1 is SGHRS and CDR2 YFSETQ. The V gene lost 4 bases and the J gene lost 3 bases, with 14 bases spanning the gap. The CDR3 is CASSPSSFINQPQHF. The DNA for the CDR3 is TGCGCCAGCAGCCCATCCTCGTTTATCAATCAGCCCCAGCATTTT. Using reference TRBV5-1 and TRBJ1-5 for the parts outside the CDR3, the full variable domain is KAGVTQTPRYLIKTRGQQVTLSCSPISGHRSVSWYQQTPGQGLQFLFEYFSETQRNKGNFPGRFSGRQFSNSRSEMNVSTLELGDSALYLCASSPSSFINQPQHFGDGTRLSIL.

V and J are TRBV9 and TRBJ1-1, with TRBD1 as a possible D gene (6 bases). The V gene's germline CDR1 is SGDLS and CDR2 YYNGEE. This CDR3 spans 15 amino acids. The germline V and J ends were trimmed by 3 bases and 0 bases, with 12 bases remaining between them. CDR3 amino acids: CASSDRGGMNTEAFF. As DNA, the CDR3 is TGTGCCAGCAGCGACCGAGGGGGGATGAACACTGAAGCTTTCTTT.

This chain uses TRBV18 with TRBJ1-5; D unclear. CDR1 and CDR2 from the germline V gene are KGHSH and LQKENI. This CDR3 region has 13 residues. Trimming took off 3 bases at V and 5 bases at J, with 8 bases between the two ends. In DNA, the CDR3 is TGTGCCAGCTCACCGAGTATTGATCAGCCCCAGCATTTT. It encodes CASSPSIDQPQHF.

The chain carries TRBV30 and TRBJ2-7; tentatively, D is TRBD2 (6 bases). The CDR3 is made up of 13 amino acids. V was clipped by 3 bases and J by 4 bases, with 13 bases between them. CDR1 is GTSNPN, CDR2 SVGIG, per germline (reference sequence). The CDR3 region is CAWSRDGGYEQYF. The CDR3 bases are TGTGCCTGGAGCCGGGACGGGGGTTACGAGCAGTACTTC.

The gene calls are TRBV6-6 and TRBJ2-1; D perhaps matches TRBD1 (5 bases). V was trimmed by 8 bases and J by 5 bases, leaving 16 bases between them. This CDR3 region has 14 residues. Germline CDR1 reads MNHNY; CDR2 reads SVGAGI (reference sequence). The CDR3 sequence is CASLNVAGHNEQFF. In nucleotides, the CDR3 is TGTGCCAGCTTAAATGTAGCAGGGCACAATGAGCAGTTCTTC.

The genes are TRBV15 and TRBJ1-4; D remains unclear. V dropped 4 bases and J dropped 0 bases, with 18 bases sitting between them. The CDR3 contains 18 residues. Germline CDR1 reads LNHNV; CDR2 reads YYDKDF (reference sequence). The CDR3 sequence: CATSTRGLAYATNEKLFF. CDR3 bases: TGTGCCACCAGCACCCGTGGGCTGGCATATGCAACTAATGAAAAACTGTTTTTT.

The V call is TRBV2, the J call TRBJ2-6; 11 positions match TRBD2. CDR1 and CDR2 (germline): SNHLY, FYNNEI. The CDR3 sequence is 18 residues long. With V trimmed by 6 bases and J by 0 bases, 7 bases remained unmatched. CDR3 coding DNA: TGTGCCAGCAGCCTACTAGCGGGAGTTGTCTCTGGGGCCAACGTCCTGACTTTC. Amino acid sequence: CASSLLAGVVSGANVLTF. Based on the CDR3 plus reference TRBV2 and TRBJ2-6, the full variable domain is EPEVTQTPSHQVTQMGQEVILRCVPISNHLYFYWYRQILGQKVEFLVSFYNNEISEKSEIFDDQFSVERPDGSNFTLKIRSTKLEDSAMYFCASSLLAGVVSGANVLTFGAGSRLTVL.

CDR3 sequence: CSATKKAEQFF. DNA for the CDR3: TGCAGTGCTACCAAGAAGGCGGAGCAGTTCTTC. This chain uses TRBV20-1 with TRBJ2-1; D unresolved. The CDR3 length is 11 residues. Trimming pared 4 bases from V and 10 bases from J, leaving 11 bases between. The V gene's germline CDR1 is DFQATT and CDR2 SNEGSKA (reference sequence).

The rearrangement uses TRBV6-6 and TRBJ1-2; TRBD1 matches at 11 bases. The germline V gene has CDR1 MNHNY and CDR2 SVGAGI (reference sequence). This CDR3 is 15 amino acids long. J gave up 5 bases and V 5 bases, and 7 bases lay outside the gene matches. The CDR3 is CASSPRTGGDYGYTF. In nucleotides, the CDR3 is TGTGCCAGCAGTCCCAGGACAGGGGGCGATTATGGCTACACCTTC.

This sequence joins TRBV18 and TRBJ2-6; weak D call: TRBD1 (7 bases). Trimming took 2 bases from V and 6 from J, leaving 26 bases between them. This CDR3 has 20 amino acids. The V gene's germline CDR1 is KGHSH and CDR2 LQKENI. This CDR3 reads CASSPNFWRQGGLEANVLTF. The DNA of the CDR3 is TGTGCCAGCTCACCAAATTTTTGGAGACAGGGAGGACTTGAGGCCAACGTCCTGACTTTC.